The 30 T cell receptor beta chains in this list originate from one sample, sequenced in a study of T-cell reconstitution after alpha-beta-depleted transplantation in children. A library of TCRbeta sequences, prepared with unique molecular identifiers, was generated. TCRdb fed the PCR reads into MiXCR, producing one record per CDR3 protein. The sample consists of about 200,000 distinct CDR3 sequences, approximately 6.9% of them appearing once. The specimen was PBMCs, collected before TCRalphabeta/CD19-depleted stem cell transplant. All receptors come from a boy between 2 and 10 years old with acute lymphoblastic leukemia, due to receive a stem cell transplant.

At least ten counts were recorded for this clonotype. The chain uses TRBV29-1 and TRBJ2-2; 14 bases fit TRBD2. The CDR3 runs to 17 residues. From germline, CDR1 is SQVTM and CDR2 ANQGSEA. J was trimmed by 3 bases and V by 4 bases; bases with no gene match: 7. For the CDR3, the DNA is TGCAGCGTTGGAGGGACTAGCGGGAGTCGTGACACCGGGGAGCTGTTTTTT. It translates to CSVGGTSGSRDTGELFF.

This clonotype was counted a few times. A single base separates this from a much larger clone, so it may be a read error. The chain couples TRBV2 to TRBJ1-1, with D possibly being TRBD1 (6 bases). This CDR3 comprises 19 residues. Germline-derived CDR1 and CDR2 are SNHLY and FYNNEI. The V and J ends lost 8 bases and 3 bases respectively, with 31 bases between them. CDR3 coding DNA: TGTGCCAGCTGTTTAATTCAGGTGACAGGTTGGGGGGTAGACACTGAAGCTTTCTTT. Translation: CASCLIQVTGWGVDTEAFF.

This clonotype has only a few counts. This sequence joins TRBV29-1 and TRBJ1-2; unclear D gene. The CDR3 is 12 amino acids. Per the germline V gene, CDR1 is SQVTM and CDR2 is ANQGSEA. Trimming cost V 0 bases and J 8 bases, with 10 bases left between them. The CDR3 region has the DNA TGCAGCGTTGAAGATTCCGGGAACGGCTACACCTTC. This sequence encodes CSVEDSGNGYTF.

This clonotype has a count of ten or more. The chain is built from TRBV28 and TRBJ2-2, with TRBD1 matching over 9 bases. Trimming took 4 bases from V and 2 from J; bases not matched to a gene: 5. Germline CDR1 reads MDHEN; CDR2 reads SYDVKM. The CDR3 consists of 16 residues. The CDR3 coding sequence is TGTGCCAGCAGTTCGATGGACAGGGGCAACACCGGGGAGCTGTTTTTT. Translation: CASSSMDRGNTGELFF.

There are many counts of this clonotype. This rearrangement joins TRBV5-1 to TRBJ2-5; 10 bases agree with TRBD2. The trim removed 4 bases at V and 2 bases at J, leaving 5 bases unmatched. CDR3 length equals 15 residues. Per germline, CDR1 SGHRS and CDR2 YFSETQ. The CDR3 is CASSPPSGRQETQYF. CDR3 in DNA: TGCGCCAGCAGCCCCCCTAGCGGGAGACAAGAGACCCAGTACTTC.

The sample holds many counts of this clonotype. V is TRBV6-1 and J is TRBJ2-5, with TRBD2 matching over 7 bases. Germline V gene data show CDR1 as MNHNS and CDR2 as SASEGT. J lost 5 bases, V lost 7 bases, and 7 bases had no gene match. The CDR3 consists of 13 residues. CDR3 sequence reads: CASIMAGVETQYF. CDR3 in DNA: TGTGCCAGCATCATGGCGGGAGTCGAGACCCAGTACTTC.

This clonotype was counted between two and nine times. The chain couples TRBV7-9 to TRBJ2-7; tentative D call: TRBD1 (5 bases). V was shortened by 3 bases and J by 3 bases, with 9 bases between the two germline ends. Germline CDR1 reads SEHNR; CDR2 reads FQNEAQ (reference sequence). The CDR3 length is 13 residues. The chain's CDR3 is CASSLFQGYEQYF. CDR3 nucleotide sequence: TGTGCCAGCAGCTTGTTCCAGGGCTACGAGCAGTACTTC. The full variable domain, with the rest looked up from reference TRBV7-9 and TRBJ2-7, is DTGVSQNPRHKITKRGQNVTFRCDPISEHNRLYWYRQTLGQGPEFLTYFQNEAQLEKSRLLSDRFSAERPKGSFSTLEIQRTEQGDSAMYLCASSLFQGYEQYFGPGTRLTVT.

This clonotype was seen ten or more times. The chain joins TRBV29-1 to TRBJ2-3; D is unclear. Looked up from germline, CDR1 is SQVTM and CDR2 is ANQGSEA. The CDR3 is made up of 16 amino acids. V was pared by 2 bases and J by 5 bases, with 20 bases between. This CDR3 reads CSVELIRSQEIDTQYF. The CDR3 bases are TGCAGCGTTGAATTAATAAGGAGCCAAGAAATAGATACGCAGTATTTT.

This clonotype was counted at least ten times. The chain uses TRBV18 and TRBJ2-7, with 7 bases lining up with TRBD2. Germline-derived CDR1 and CDR2 are KGHSH and LQKENI. V trimming: 2 bases; J trimming: 3 bases; junction bases outside the gene matches: 10. The CDR3 sequence is 16 residues long. For the CDR3, the DNA is TGTGCCAGCTCACCATTCGCGACGGGAGGCAACTACGAGCAGTACTTC. It translates to CASSPFATGGNYEQYF.

This clonotype has at least ten counts. The CDR3 is CASSVRDVKNSPLHF. In nucleotides, the CDR3 is TGTGCCAGCAGCGTCCGGGACGTTAAAAATTCACCCCTCCACTTT. V usage is TRBV7-6 and J usage is TRBJ1-6, with D perhaps matching TRBD1 (5 bases). V shed 5 bases and J shed 7 bases, with 15 bases lying between them. From germline, CDR1 is SGHVS and CDR2 FNYEAQ. The CDR3 is 15 amino acids.

At least ten counts were recorded for this clonotype. This chain joins TRBV28 and TRBJ2-3; tentatively, D is TRBD1 (6 bases). The CDR3 totals 20 residues. Germline V CDR1 and CDR2: MDHEN, SYDVKM. Trimming stripped 3 bases from V and 1 base from J, with 26 bases between. CDR3 DNA sequence: TGTGCCAGCAGTTTCCCAATGGACAGAGTAAGAGAATATCGCACAGATACGCAGTATTTT. This codes for CASSFPMDRVREYRTDTQYF.

The table lists this clonotype with many counts. Here the CDR3 DNA reads TGTGCCAGCAGTTCAAGCGGGAGCTACATTCAGTACTTC. It encodes CASSSSGSYIQYF. This chain links TRBV6-5 with TRBJ2-4; TRBD2 agrees at 8 bases. CDR1 is MNHEY and CDR2 is SVGAGI in the germline V gene. The CDR3 runs to 13 residues. V was clipped by 4 bases and J by 8 bases; unmatched bases: 4.

This clonotype was detected only a few times. The chain uses TRBV12-3 or TRBV12-4 and TRBJ1-6; D perhaps matches TRBD1 (5 bases). V lost 3 bases and J 7 bases, leaving 10 bases between the germline ends. The CDR3 is 14 amino acids. CDR3 in DNA: TGTGCCAGCAGTTTCGGCAGGGCGAATTCACCCCTCCACTTT. The encoded protein is CASSFGRANSPLHF.

This clonotype was observed at least ten times. V gene TRBV10-3 combines with J gene TRBJ2-6, with a tentative D call TRBD1 (5 bases). V dropped 8 bases and J dropped 0 bases, with 14 bases sitting between them. The CDR3 totals 16 residues. The germline V gene has CDR1 ENHRY and CDR2 SYGVKD. The chain's CDR3 is CAISIGASSGANVLTF. The CDR3 nucleotides are TGTGCCATCTCGATTGGGGCATCCTCTGGGGCCAACGTCCTGACTTTC.

The rearrangement joins TRBV4-2 to TRBJ2-7, with 8 bases that match TRBD2. The germline V gene has CDR1 LGHNA and CDR2 YNFKEQ. V gave up 0 bases and J gave up 4 bases; unmatched junction bases: 5. The CDR3 runs 15 residues. This chain's CDR3 is CASSQDVGGRYEQYF. In nucleotides, the CDR3 is TGTGCCAGCAGCCAAGATGTCGGCGGGAGGTACGAGCAGTACTTC.

The rearrangement joins TRBV27 to TRBJ2-1; TRBD2 matches 9 bases. After removal of 1 base from V and 6 bases from J, the junction contained 7 bases not matched to a gene. Germline V gives CDR1 MNHEY, CDR2 SMNVEV (reference sequence). This CDR3 spans 16 amino acids. In nucleotides, the CDR3 is TGTGCCAGCAGTTTATTGCCTAGCGGGGATGTCAATGAGCAGTTCTTC. Its protein is CASSLLPSGDVNEQFF.

The gene calls are TRBV2 and TRBJ1-1; D is unclear. The CDR3 sequence is 13 residues long. CDR1 is SNHLY and CDR2 is FYNNEI in the germline V gene. The V gene lost 5 bases and the J gene lost 7 bases, with 14 bases spanning the gap. The CDR3, as DNA: TGTGCCAGCAGTCCCTCCGGTACGAATGAAGCTTTCTTT. Translation: CASSPSGTNEAFF. Variable domain in full (rest from reference TRBV2 and TRBJ1-1): EPEVTQTPSHQVTQMGQEVILRCVPISNHLYFYWYRQILGQKVEFLVSFYNNEISEKSEIFDDQFSVERPDGSNFTLKIRSTKLEDSAMYFCASSPSGTNEAFFGQGTRLTVV.

This clonotype was recorded many times. The V and J genes are TRBV4-3 and TRBJ2-6; D not resolved. The ends were cut back, 2 bases at V and 3 bases at J, with 5 bases in the middle. CDR1 LGHNA and CDR2 YSLEER come from the germline V gene. CDR3 length equals 14 residues. CDR3 sequence (DNA): TGCGCCAGCAGCCAAACTGTTGGGGCCAACGTCCTGACTTTC. This sequence encodes CASSQTVGANVLTF.

This clonotype was detected ten times or more. The CDR3 protein is CASSLQGSWTFF. The DNA of the CDR3 is TGTGCCAGCAGTTTACAGGGTAGCTGGACTTTCTTT. V and J are TRBV28 and TRBJ1-1; possibly TRBD1 for D (5 bases). Germline CDR1 MDHEN, CDR2 SYDVKM. The CDR3 runs 12 residues. Trimming removed 2 bases at V and 12 bases at J, with 13 bases between. Filled out from reference TRBV28 and TRBJ1-1, the complete variable domain reads DVKVTQSSRYLVKRTGEKVFLECVQDMDHENMFWYRQDPGLGLRLIYFSYDVKMKEKGDIPEGYSVSREKKERFSLILESASTNQTSMYLCASSLQGSWTFFGQGTRLTVV.

Note on this clonotype: The junction and the germline gene differ at one end; a read error may be behind it. V and J are TRBV20-1 and TRBJ2-5, with 9 bases lining up with TRBD2. The CDR3 length is 13 residues. Germline-derived CDR1 and CDR2 are DFQATT and SNEGSKA (reference sequence). The CDR3 coding sequence is TGCATTGCTCGCACACTAGCGGGAGAGACCCAGTACTTC. Amino acid sequence: CIARTLAGETQYF.

V and J are TRBV5-1 and TRBJ2-1, with D perhaps TRBD1 or TRBD2 (5 bases each). CDR1 is SGHRS, CDR2 YFSETQ, per germline. V was shortened by 9 bases and J by 5 bases, with 15 bases between the two germline ends. This CDR3 has 13 amino acids. CDR3 nucleotide sequence: TGCGCCACCAAGCCGGGGCCAGACAATGAGCAGTTCTTC. It encodes CATKPGPDNEQFF.

This clonotype was counted many times. V and J are TRBV5-1 and TRBJ2-3; D is unclear. CDR3 length equals 13 residues. Per the germline V gene, CDR1 is SGHRS and CDR2 is YFSETQ. The V gene lost 0 bases and the J gene lost 4 bases, with 6 bases spanning the gap. In DNA, the CDR3 is TGCGCCAGCAGCTTGGGGGCCGCAGATACGCAGTATTTT. Encoded protein: CASSLGAADTQYF.

This clonotype was recorded many times. The chain couples TRBV4-3 to TRBJ1-2, with a weak D call TRBD1 (6 bases). This CDR3 contains 15 residues. Trimming removed 0 bases from V and 2 bases from J, with 10 bases in between. Per germline, CDR1 LGHNA and CDR2 YSLEER. In DNA form, the CDR3 reads TGCGCCAGCAGCCAAGAGGTGGGGGCCAACTATGGCTACACCTTC. The encoded protein is CASSQEVGANYGYTF.

This clonotype came up many times. The chain has TRBV28 and TRBJ2-3; TRBD1 aligns across 9 bases. CDR3 length equals 15 residues. Germline CDR1 MDHEN, CDR2 SYDVKM. Trimming took 2 bases from V and 2 from J; bases not matched to a gene: 2. Here the CDR3 DNA reads TGTGCCAGCAGTTTAGACAGGGGGGACACAGATACGCAGTATTTT. Its protein product is CASSLDRGDTDTQYF.

This clonotype came up a few times. This sequence joins TRBV3-1 and TRBJ2-1, with D perhaps TRBD1 (5 bases). The CDR3 length is 16 residues. V was shortened by 6 bases and J by 3 bases, with 18 bases between the two germline ends. Germline V gives CDR1 LGHDT, CDR2 YNNKEL (reference sequence). The CDR3 DNA is TGTGCCAGCAGTCCTAAAGCGTCTGGACACTACAATGAGCAGTTCTTC. Protein sequence: CASSPKASGHYNEQFF.

This clonotype appeared many times. V gene TRBV28 combines with J gene TRBJ2-2; unclear D gene. Per germline, CDR1 MDHEN and CDR2 SYDVKM. V lost 5 bases, J lost 6 bases, and 13 bases lay in between. CDR3 length: 14 amino acids. In DNA form, the CDR3 reads TGTGCCAGCAGTAAGATTCCCGCACCCGGGGAGCTGTTTTTT. Protein sequence: CASSKIPAPGELFF.

Ten or more counts support this clonotype. V is TRBV20-1 and J is TRBJ2-6; tentatively, D is TRBD1 (5 bases). V lost 5 bases, J lost 0 bases, and 17 bases lay in between. The CDR3 covers 17 residues. Germline V CDR1 and CDR2: DFQATT, SNEGSKA (reference sequence). CDR3 DNA sequence: TGCAGTGCTCCGAATAAGGCAGGGAACTCTGGGGCCAACGTCCTGACTTTC. It translates to CSAPNKAGNSGANVLTF.

The sample holds many counts of this clonotype. The chain carries TRBV5-1 and TRBJ2-6; tentatively, D is TRBD2 (6 bases). Per the germline V gene, CDR1 is SGHRS and CDR2 is YFSETQ. CDR3 size: 17 residues. The V end lost 4 bases, the J end lost 1 base, and 15 bases lay between the germline ends. The CDR3 sequence is CASSEQEGFSGANVLTF. CDR3 DNA: TGCGCCAGCAGCGAACAGGAGGGCTTTTCTGGGGCCAACGTCCTGACTTTC. Together with reference TRBV5-1 and TRBJ2-6, the CDR3 gives the full variable domain: KAGVTQTPRYLIKTRGQQVTLSCSPISGHRSVSWYQQTPGQGLQFLFEYFSETQRNKGNFPGRFSGRQFSNSRSEMNVSTLELGDSALYLCASSEQEGFSGANVLTFGAGSRLTVL.

This chain connects TRBV7-9 to TRBJ2-7; 7 nucleotides match TRBD2. V gave up 4 bases and J gave up 3 bases; unmatched junction bases: 9. Per the germline V gene, CDR1 is SEHNR and CDR2 is FQNEAQ (reference sequence). The length of the CDR3 is 15 residues. The CDR3 region is CASSSTEAGLYEQYF. Written as DNA, the CDR3 is TGTGCCAGCAGCTCGACGGAAGCGGGGCTCTACGAGCAGTACTTC.

This clonotype showed up just a few times. This chain joins TRBV30 and TRBJ2-7, with no clear D. Trimming left V 1 base short and J 5 bases short, with 12 bases between. The V gene's germline CDR1 is GTSNPN and CDR2 SVGIG (reference sequence). This CDR3 spans 13 amino acids. CDR3 protein: CAWSDGRGNEQYF. The CDR3 DNA reads TGTGCCTGGAGTGATGGGCGTGGAAACGAGCAGTACTTC.